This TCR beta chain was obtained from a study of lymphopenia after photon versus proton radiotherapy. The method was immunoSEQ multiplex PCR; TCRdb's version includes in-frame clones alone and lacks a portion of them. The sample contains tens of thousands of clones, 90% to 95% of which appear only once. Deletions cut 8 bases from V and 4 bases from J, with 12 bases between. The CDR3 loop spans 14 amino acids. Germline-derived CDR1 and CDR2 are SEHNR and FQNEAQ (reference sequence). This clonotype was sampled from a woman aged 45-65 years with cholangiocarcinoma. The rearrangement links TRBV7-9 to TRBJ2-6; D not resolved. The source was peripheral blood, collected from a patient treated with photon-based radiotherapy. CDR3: CASRRIDGANVLTF. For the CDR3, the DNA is TGTGCCAGCCGCCGGATAGACGGGGCCAACGTCCTGACTTTC.